This TCR beta chain is from a study of blood T cell repertoires in COVID-19. Overall study: The United States, Italy and Spain supplied acute and convalescent COVID-19 samples.

Generated by immunoSEQ multiplex PCR, the TCRdb table keeps only in-frame clones and is missing some. The repertoire holds about 280,000 clones, with 75% to 90% as singletons. In terms of age and location, participants ranged from about 18 to 90 years and lived in under 30 US areas. Clinical histories supplied by participants themselves formed the basis of cohort assignment. The CDR3 covers 13 residues. The germline gives CDR1 LNHDA, CDR2 SQIVND (reference sequence). The ends were cut back, 2 bases at V and 4 bases at J, with 8 bases in the middle. The V and J genes are TRBV19 and TRBJ1-2, with D possibly being TRBD1 (6 bases). Sequencing input: PBMCs or T cells enriched from blood (not recorded which). The sequence was obtained from a woman aged 45-60 years who had recovered from COVID-19. The CDR3 reads CASSISDSYGYTF. The CDR3 nucleotides are TGTGCCAGTAGTATATCGGACAGCTATGGCTACACCTTC.